The clone carrying this T cell receptor (beta chain) appeared a few times. Its cognate antigen is unknown. Since all of the isolated RNA was reverse transcribed, expressed TCRB transcripts were what got sequenced. Sequencing was performed with immunoSEQ multiplex PCR; in TCRdb, only in-frame clones are kept and a portion is missing. The sample holds about 360,000 clones; roughly 12% are singletons and the top ten take about 0.01%. The data were obtained in a study of beta chain features in type 1 diabetes. V shed 7 bases and J shed 3 bases, with 11 bases lying between them. Germline V lookup: CDR1 MDHEN, CDR2 SYDVKM. This CDR3 has 13 amino acids. Whole-study results and caveats: In the patient group, naive, central memory and Treg TCRB repertoires seemed more alike than in the healthy donor group. Across all four CD4+ subsets, people with type 1 diabetes showed modestly shorter TCRB CDR3s. Among type 1 diabetes patients, VDJ junctions had fewer insertions and more deletions.

Staining for CD45RO/CCR7/CD25/CD127/CD95/CD27 allowed sorting of CD4+ naive, central memory, regulatory and stem cell-like memory cells. The clonotype comes from a young woman with type 1 diabetes. This chain links TRBV28 with TRBJ2-3; D unclear. The sequencing input was naive CD4+ T cells from blood. CDR3 region: CASTPEWTDTQYF. CDR3 bases: TGTGCCAGCACCCCGGAGTGGACAGATACGCAGTATTTT.